This T cell receptor (beta chain) was captured by sequencing in a study of human thymus T cells. The study's findings and limits: Within thymic and blood repertoires, V and J gene usage appeared to be biased. Related research described strongly overlapping thymic repertoires in unrelated people.

Produced via immunoSEQ multiplex PCR; TCRdb's table is partial and in-frame only. The repertoire has about 78,000 clones, nearly 98% of them found once; the top ten carry 0.031%. Germline assignment: CDR1 LNHDA and CDR2 SQIVND (reference sequence). CDR3 length equals 16 residues. V was clipped by 1 base and J by 0 bases, with 9 bases between them. The count of this clone is one. The target antigen is unknown. Corrective cardiac surgery supplied the resected thymus tissue. Donor material was obtained from healthy Finnish infants undergoing corrective surgery for congenital heart defects. The chain links TRBV19 to TRBJ2-2, with D perhaps TRBD1 (5 bases). The TCR sequence derives from a boy younger than two with a congenital heart defect but otherwise immunologically healthy. Sequencing was carried out using thymus tissue. CDR3: CASSIVTTANTGELFF. In nucleotides, the CDR3 is TGTGCCAGTAGTATAGTAACGACAGCGAACACCGGGGAGCTGTTTTTT.